This T cell receptor beta chain was sequenced for a study of blood T cell repertoires in COVID-19. The germline gives CDR1 GTSNPN, CDR2 SVGIG (reference sequence). This CDR3 comprises 13 residues. The V and J ends lost 0 bases and 6 bases respectively, with 9 bases between them. Repertoires were generated with immunoSEQ multiplex PCR, while TCRdb's copy carries only in-frame clones and drops some. Of roughly 250,000 clones in the sample, about 86% were seen once. Sequences were obtained from peripheral blood. The V call is TRBV30, the J call TRBJ1-5; TRBD1 might be the D (6 bases). The sequence derives from a person aged 65 to 79 with COVID-19, enrolled during active disease. Written as DNA, the CDR3 is TGTGCCTGGAGTGTACAGGGTCGTCAGCCCCAGCATTTT. It translates to CAWSVQGRQPQHF.